What follows describes a single T cell receptor (beta chain). This clone's antigen is unknown. The sample holds no much larger clone one base away, and base qualities are not on file. Positive magnetic bead selection on an AutoMACS was used to isolate CD4+ and CD8+ cells, with flow cytometry used to check purity. Clonal expansions were first screened by flow cytometry with a TCR V beta antibody panel, then characterized by TCRB deep sequencing of sorted CD8+ fractions. Ficoll-Paque PLUS density gradient separation was used to isolate peripheral blood mononuclear cells. DNA from CD4-enriched, CD8-enriched or PBMC samples was extracted using Nucleospin Tissue or Tissue XS kits and then quantified on a Qubit 2.0 fluorometer. Inclusive of the bounding cysteine and phenylalanine, the CDR3 is 12 residues long. Only the CDR3 DNA stays, 36 bases, in frame from base 1. Trimming takes 5 bases from V and 3 bases from J, and the germline ends sit 8 bases apart. The germline V gene (reference sequence) gives CDR1 as SEHNR and CDR2 as FQNEAQ.

These data belong to a study of somatic mutations in cytotoxic T cells in rheumatoid arthritis (dated by TCRdb to about 2017). Context from the whole study: Patient peripheral blood (around 30 ml EDTA) was drawn right after diagnosis and before any treatment started. TCRB deep sequencing was performed for roughly 69 rheumatoid arthritis patients and around 20 healthy controls. Patients and controls did not essentially differ in median age, which was nearly identical between the groups. Follow-up samples were taken post-diagnosis during immunosuppressive therapy with agents such as methotrexate, hydroxychloroquine and sulfasalazine. In newly diagnosed rheumatoid arthritis without treatment, the study examined if expanded CD8+ T-cell clones harbor somatic mutations, relying on TCRB deep sequencing to characterize clonality. Some T-cell populations stained with V beta antibodies were sorted by flow on a FACSAria II or Sony SH800 to nearly 100% purity, with sorted V beta1+ cells additionally subjected to TCRB sequencing. The investigation overall reported the following: The antigen targets of the expanded CD8+ clones were unknown, and absence from virus-specific databases did not rule out viral specificity. CD8+ T-cell clonality did not differ significantly between rheumatoid arthritis patients and age-matched healthy controls. No adjustment for multiple comparisons was made for the slight TRBV07 underrepresentation in patients. CD8+ clonality increased with age in patients (Spearman r of about 0.45) but not in healthy controls. In about an eighth of the roughly 65 patients the largest CD8+ clone exceeded 20% of CD8+ cells, and several identical CD8+ TCRB sequences were shared between blood and synovial fluid.

Sequencing of TCRB CDR3 was done on genomic DNA with the immunoSEQ assay. Regarding the original processing steps: When patient CD8+ clones exceeding 1% were checked against published virus-specific TCRB sequences, only a few matched. Analyses were restricted to productive TCRB rearrangements. Clonality was calculated as a Shannon entropy-based productive clonality index, and a clone was defined by a unique TCRB CDR3 sequence. Repertoire overlap for a pair of samples was computed from each clone's template counts relative to total templates per sample. A correlation with a Spearman r of roughly 0.66 was found between V-gene usage by flow cytometry and V-gene usage by TCRB sequencing. This is the immuneACCESS table as TCRdb keeps it, with only in-frame sequences that have V and J called. A part of the clones is gone; compared with another copy, unresolved V genes explain less than half, and the rest is unexplained. That table furnishes V, J and clone size, whereas the DNA furnished D and trimming. The sample table holds under 5,000 clones, of which around 78% were seen once. Clones ranked in the top ten supply approximately 71% of the sample.

The sequence came from a middle-aged man with rheumatoid arthritis. Sample: CD8+ T cells sorted from blood, taken at a follow-up visit. Recombination joined TRBV7-9 with TRBJ2-7; TRBD1 is a weak D gene call, 5 bases matching. The CDR3 reads as follows: CASSQDSYEQYF. The DNA is TGTGCCAGCAGCCAAGACAGCTACGAGCAGTACTTC.